Listed here are 28 T cell receptor beta chains from one sample, sequenced in a study of blood T cell repertoires in COVID-19. The table came from immunoSEQ multiplex PCR; TCRdb's copy has only in-frame clones and leaves some out. Here the sample spans around 300,000 clones, approximately 88% being singletons. Sequencing was performed on PBMCs or T cells enriched from blood (not recorded which). These receptors were obtained from a woman aged 40 to 50 who had recovered from COVID-19.

This clone was seen a few times. The chain couples TRBV7-3 to TRBJ2-3; TRBD1 aligns across 7 bases. The J segment lost 4 bases and the V segment lost 5 bases, leaving 6 bases of the junction unmatched. This CDR3 has 14 amino acids. Germline lookup yields CDR1 SGHTA and CDR2 FQGTGA. CDR3 bases: TGTGCCAGCAGCCACGGGACAGCAGCAGATACGCAGTATTTT. Protein sequence: CASSHGTAADTQYF.

This chain links TRBV28 with TRBJ1-5; 8 bases match TRBD1. The CDR3 sequence is 15 residues long. Germline lookup yields CDR1 MDHEN and CDR2 SYDVKM. V lost 8 bases to trimming and J lost 11 bases; unmatched junction nucleotides: 17. CDR3 in amino acids: CASSNSAQGDLAQHF. The CDR3 nucleotides are TGTGCCAGCTCTAACAGCGCACAGGGGGACCTGGCCCAGCATTTT. The variable domain in full, completed from reference TRBV28 and TRBJ1-5, reads DVKVTQSSRYLVKRTGEKVFLECVQDMDHENMFWYRQDPGLGLRLIYFSYDVKMKEKGDIPEGYSVSREKKERFSLILESASTNQTSMYLCASSNSAQGDLAQHFGDGTRLSIL.

The chain recombines TRBV7-8 with TRBJ1-1; D not certain. V lost 1 base and J 1 base, leaving 7 bases between the germline ends. This CDR3 is built from 14 residues. The V gene's germline CDR1 is SGHVS and CDR2 FQNEAQ. The chain's CDR3 is CASSLVSGNTEAFF. CDR3 bases: TGTGCCAGCAGCTTAGTATCCGGGAACACTGAAGCTTTCTTT.

V usage is TRBV9 and J usage is TRBJ2-1; 13 bases line up with TRBD2. This CDR3 has 17 residues. Germline V gene sequence: CDR1 SGDLS, CDR2 YYNGEE. The junction had 4 bases not matched to a gene; V was cut back by 2 bases and J by 2 bases. The CDR3 loop is CASSVPGLAGTYNEQFF. CDR3 DNA sequence: TGTGCCAGCAGCGTCCCGGGACTAGCGGGAACCTACAATGAGCAGTTCTTC.

This clone was picked up one time. The chain recombines TRBV3-1 (or the pseudogene TRBV3-2) with TRBJ2-5; 8 nucleotides agree with TRBD2. The CDR3 sequence is 16 residues long. From germline, CDR1 is LGHDT and CDR2 YNNKEL (reference sequence). J lost 1 base, V lost 3 bases, and 7 bases had no gene match. The DNA of the CDR3 is TGTGCCAGCAGCCAGCGGGGGGCGGGGGCCCAAGAGACCCAGTACTTC. It encodes CASSQRGAGAQETQYF.

The genes are TRBV7-2 and TRBJ2-6, with D perhaps matching TRBD2 (5 bases). V was clipped by 1 base and J by 0 bases, with 16 bases between them. This CDR3 has 19 residues. The germline V gene encodes CDR1 SGHTA and CDR2 FQGNSA. CDR3 sequence: CASSLGLLAGTSGANVLTF. CDR3 DNA sequence: TGTGCCAGCAGCTTAGGACTTCTGGCGGGCACCTCTGGGGCCAACGTCCTGACTTTC.

In its sample, this clone was seen once. The chain is built from TRBV5-1 and TRBJ2-5; 10 nucleotides agree with TRBD2. CDR1 and CDR2 from the germline V gene are SGHRS and YFSETQ. This CDR3 comprises 16 residues. The trim removed 2 bases at V and 2 bases at J, leaving 6 bases unmatched. CDR3 in amino acids: CASSFGLAVIQETQYF. The CDR3 nucleotides read TGCGCCAGCAGCTTCGGACTAGCGGTGATTCAAGAGACCCAGTACTTC.

The genes are TRBV3-1 (or the pseudogene TRBV3-2) and TRBJ1-5, with D hard to call. CDR1 and CDR2 from the germline V gene are LGHDT and YNNKEL (reference sequence). V was trimmed by 1 base and J by 2 bases, leaving 18 bases between them. CDR3 size: 18 residues. Here the CDR3 reads CASSQGSGEGGGNQPQHF. Written as DNA, the CDR3 is TGTGCCAGCAGCCAAGGATCCGGTGAGGGCGGAGGCAATCAGCCCCAGCATTTT.

The J gene is TRBJ2-5, the V gene TRBV4-3; D uncertain. This CDR3 has 15 residues. Germline values: CDR1 LGHNA, CDR2 YSLEER. Trimming removed 4 bases at V and 3 bases at J, with 15 bases between. CDR3 region: CASSLLLANKETQYF. In DNA, the CDR3 is TGCGCCAGCAGCCTCTTACTCGCGAATAAAGAGACCCAGTACTTC.

This chain connects TRBV20-1 to TRBJ1-1; the D is unclear. The germline V gene has CDR1 DFQATT and CDR2 SNEGSKA (reference sequence). The CDR3 has 11 amino acids. Between the trimmed V and J ends, which lost 5 bases and 7 bases, there was a span of 11 bases. CDR3 DNA: TGCAGTGCTTCCCCTCAGATTGAAGCTTTCTTT. Translated, it gives CSASPQIEAFF.

This clone was observed a single time. The chain uses TRBV14 and TRBJ1-1; D may be TRBD1 (6 bases). Trimming took off 3 bases at V and 5 bases at J, with 10 bases between the two ends. The CDR3 covers 13 residues. Germline CDR1 and CDR2: SGHDN and FVKESK. This CDR3 is CASSHVRGTEAFF. CDR3 sequence (DNA): TGTGCCAGCAGCCATGTCAGGGGTACTGAAGCTTTCTTT.

CDR3 DNA sequence: TGTGCCAGCAGCCTAGGGACTAGCGGGAGTAGTGAGCAGTTCTTC. Its protein is CASSLGTSGSSEQFF. The V call is TRBV28, the J call TRBJ2-1; 14 nucleotides align to TRBD2. Germline V gives CDR1 MDHEN, CDR2 SYDVKM. This CDR3 comprises 15 residues. V shed 6 bases, J shed 9 bases, and the junction held 7 bases outside the gene matches.

The gene calls are TRBV7-9 and TRBJ1-3, with TRBD1 identical over 8 bases. The ends lost 4 bases at V and 4 bases at J; junction bases unmatched: 3. This CDR3 comprises 14 residues. Germline CDR1 reads SEHNR; CDR2 reads FQNEAQ (reference sequence). The CDR3 loop is CASSSGQAGNTIYF. DNA of the CDR3: TGTGCCAGCAGCTCGGGACAGGCGGGAAACACCATATATTTT.

The rearrangement links TRBV4-3 to TRBJ1-4, with D maybe TRBD1 (6 bases). Germline assignment: CDR1 LGHNA and CDR2 YSLEER. V was trimmed by 3 bases and J by 6 bases, leaving 14 bases between them. The CDR3 runs 15 residues. For the CDR3, the DNA is TGCGCCAGCAGCCACCCGGGACAATCCGATGAAAAACTGTTTTTT. It translates to CASSHPGQSDEKLFF.

The genes are TRBV28 and TRBJ2-1; 8 positions match TRBD2. V was pared by 6 bases and J by 13 bases, with 14 bases of the junction left unmatched. The CDR3 is made up of 14 amino acids. The germline CDR1 and CDR2 sequences are MDHEN and SYDVKM. Written as DNA, the CDR3 is TGTGCCAGCAGCCCCACTAGCGGAGTCTCGATCCAGTTCTTC. It specifies CASSPTSGVSIQFF.

The rearrangement links TRBV5-1 to TRBJ1-4; TRBD1 matches at 9 bases. Germline CDR1 SGHRS, CDR2 YFSETQ. With V trimmed by 4 bases and J by 7 bases, 5 bases remained unmatched. The CDR3 is 14 residues long. CDR3 bases: TGCGCCAGCAGCACGACAGGGGGGAGTGAAAAACTGTTTTTT. Amino acids: CASSTTGGSEKLFF. Variable domain in full (rest from reference TRBV5-1 and TRBJ1-4): KAGVTQTPRYLIKTRGQQVTLSCSPISGHRSVSWYQQTPGQGLQFLFEYFSETQRNKGNFPGRFSGRQFSNSRSEMNVSTLELGDSALYLCASSTTGGSEKLFFGSGTQLSVL.

The J gene is TRBJ2-3, the V gene TRBV7-8; unclear D gene. Germline V CDR1 and CDR2: SGHVS, FQNEAQ. Trimming took 8 bases from V and 5 from J, leaving 8 bases between them. The CDR3 is 11 residues long. CDR3 nucleotides: TGTGCCAGCGGAGCTGGAGATACGCAGTATTTT. It specifies CASGAGDTQYF.

The J gene is TRBJ2-3, the V gene TRBV11-2; maybe TRBD2 (5 bases). The CDR3 covers 16 residues. V was clipped by 6 bases and J by 5 bases, with 21 bases between them. Germline assignment: CDR1 SGHAT and CDR2 FQNNGV. The CDR3 here is CASRLGPRPPQDTQYF. CDR3 sequence (DNA): TGTGCCAGCAGACTAGGACCGCGACCACCACAAGATACGCAGTATTTT.

V usage is TRBV27 and J usage is TRBJ1-6, with TRBD1 matching 7 bases. J lost 6 bases, V lost 5 bases, and 7 bases had no gene match. CDR1 MNHEY and CDR2 SMNVEV come from the germline V gene (reference sequence). There are 15 residues in the CDR3. The DNA for the CDR3 is TGTGCCAGCAGTACCTATACAGGGGTTAATTCACCCCTCCACTTT. Its protein is CASSTYTGVNSPLHF.

This rearrangement joins TRBV19 to TRBJ2-3; D is unclear. Germline CDR1 is LNHDA and CDR2 is SQIVND (reference sequence). Trimming took 3 bases from V and 2 from J, leaving 6 bases between them. The CDR3 contains 13 residues. CDR3 bases: TGTGCCAGTAGTATCCTCCTCACAGATACGCAGTATTTT. Translating it yields CASSILLTDTQYF.

The chain carries TRBV18 and TRBJ2-1, with 7 bases aligning to TRBD2. Germline CDR1 is KGHSH and CDR2 is LQKENI. The CDR3 contains 16 residues. The junction had 5 bases not matched to a gene; V was cut back by 3 bases and J by 0 bases. As DNA, the CDR3 is TGTGCCAGCTCACCTCCAAGCGGGACCTCCTACAATGAGCAGTTCTTC. The encoded protein is CASSPPSGTSYNEQFF.

The J gene is TRBJ2-3, the V gene TRBV6-2 or TRBV6-3; D perhaps matches TRBD2 (5 bases). This CDR3 has 13 amino acids. Germline V lookup: CDR1 MNHEY, CDR2 SVGEGT. Trimming cost V 2 bases and J 2 bases, with 5 bases left between them. The CDR3 loop reads CASSYRDTDTQYF. CDR3 bases: TGTGCCAGCAGTTACCGGGACACAGATACGCAGTATTTT.

V and J are TRBV18 and TRBJ1-3; 10 nucleotides agree with TRBD1. In germline, CDR1 is KGHSH, CDR2 LQKENI. The CDR3 covers 17 residues. V dropped 6 bases and J dropped 0; count of bases not matched to a gene: 8. CDR3 nucleotide sequence: TGTGCCAGCTCCCTTAGGACAGGGGGATTCTCTGGAAACACCATATATTTT. Translated, it gives CASSLRTGGFSGNTIYF. Combining the CDR3 with reference TRBV18 and TRBJ1-3 gives the whole variable domain NAGVMQNPRHLVRRRGQEARLRCSPMKGHSHVYWYRQLPEEGLKFMVYLQKENIIDESGMPKERFSAEFPKEGPSILRIQQVVRGDSAAYFCASSLRTGGFSGNTIYFGEGSWLTVV.

The chain uses TRBV24-1 and TRBJ1-2; D might be TRBD1 (6 bases). The CDR3 covers 13 residues. CDR1 and CDR2 (germline): KGHDR, SFDVKD. V was pared by 4 bases and J by 7 bases, with 12 bases between. The CDR3 loop is CATSESGALGYTF. CDR3 DNA sequence: TGTGCCACCAGTGAGTCAGGGGCTCTTGGCTACACCTTC.

The CDR3 DNA is TGTGCCAGCAGCCAAGATATTCGGGAGGTGCTAGCAGGAGGACTCGGTGCAGATACGCAGTATTTT. This sequence encodes CASSQDIREVLAGGLGADTQYF. The chain has TRBV3-1 (or the pseudogene TRBV3-2) and TRBJ2-3; 7 bases map to TRBD2. Trimming at V came to 0 bases and at J to 4 bases, leaving 25 bases not matched to a gene. There are 22 residues in the CDR3. Germline loops: CDR1 LGHDT, CDR2 YNNKEL (reference sequence).

This clone has a handful of counts. The chain links TRBV16 to TRBJ2-7; 9 bases align to TRBD2. This CDR3 has 14 amino acids. J gave up 3 bases and V 0 bases, and 0 bases lay outside the gene matches. From germline, CDR1 is KGHSY and CDR2 FQNENV. CDR3 nucleotides: TGTGCCAGCAGCCAATCAGCGGGAGGCTACGAGCAGTACTTC. As protein: CASSQSAGGYEQYF. The entire variable domain, with the rest obtained from reference TRBV16 and TRBJ2-7, is as follows: GEEVAQTPKHLVRGEGQKAKLYCAPIKGHSYVFWYQQVLKNEFKFLISFQNENVFDETGMPKERFSAKCLPNSPCSLEIQATKLEDSAVYFCASSQSAGGYEQYFGPGTRLTVT.

This chain links TRBV12-5 with TRBJ1-1; tentatively, D is TRBD1 (6 bases). V was clipped by 2 bases and J by 5 bases, with 15 bases between them. Looked up from germline, CDR1 is LGHNT and CDR2 is FRNRAP. The CDR3 length is 15 residues. CDR3: CASGLSTGFGTEAFF. CDR3 bases: TGTGCTAGTGGTTTGTCCACAGGGTTCGGGACTGAAGCTTTCTTT.

The chain recombines TRBV5-1 with TRBJ2-1, with D possibly TRBD1 on 6 matching bases. The CDR3 is made up of 12 amino acids. The V gene lost 5 bases and the J gene lost 6 bases, with 9 bases spanning the gap. The germline CDR1 and CDR2 sequences are SGHRS and YFSETQ. In DNA form, the CDR3 reads TGCGCCAGCAGGGAACAGGGCAATGAGCAGTTCTTC. Encoded protein: CASREQGNEQFF.